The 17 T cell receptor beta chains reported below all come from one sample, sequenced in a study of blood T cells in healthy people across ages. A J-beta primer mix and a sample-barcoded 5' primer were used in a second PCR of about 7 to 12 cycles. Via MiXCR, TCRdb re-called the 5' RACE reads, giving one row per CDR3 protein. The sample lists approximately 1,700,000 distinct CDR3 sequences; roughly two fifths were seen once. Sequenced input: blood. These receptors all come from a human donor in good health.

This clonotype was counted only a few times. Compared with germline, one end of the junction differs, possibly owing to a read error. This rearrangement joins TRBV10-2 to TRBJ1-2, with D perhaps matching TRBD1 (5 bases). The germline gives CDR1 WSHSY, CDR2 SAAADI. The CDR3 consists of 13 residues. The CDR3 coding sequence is TGCGCCAGCATGCAGGGAGGGTTGGATGGCTGCACCTTC. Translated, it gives CASMQGGLDGCTF.

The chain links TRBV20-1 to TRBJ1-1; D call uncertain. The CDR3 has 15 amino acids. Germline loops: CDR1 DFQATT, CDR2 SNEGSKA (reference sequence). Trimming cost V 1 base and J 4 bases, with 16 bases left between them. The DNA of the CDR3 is TGCAGTGCTAGAGTATCCACAGCGAGCCCCACTGAAGCTTTCTTT. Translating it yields CSARVSTASPTEAFF.

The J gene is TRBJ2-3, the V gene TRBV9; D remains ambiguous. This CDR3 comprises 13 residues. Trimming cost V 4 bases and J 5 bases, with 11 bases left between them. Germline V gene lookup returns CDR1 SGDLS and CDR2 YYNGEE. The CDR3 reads CASSPHIRDTQYF. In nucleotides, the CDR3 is TGTGCCAGCAGCCCACACATACGAGATACGCAGTATTTT.

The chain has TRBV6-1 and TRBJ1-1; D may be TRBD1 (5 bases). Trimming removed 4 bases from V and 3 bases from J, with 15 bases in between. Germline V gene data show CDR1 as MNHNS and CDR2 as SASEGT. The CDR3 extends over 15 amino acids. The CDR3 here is CASSVVLWGDTEAFF. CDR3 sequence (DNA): TGTGCCAGCAGTGTGGTCCTCTGGGGGGACACTGAAGCTTTCTTT.

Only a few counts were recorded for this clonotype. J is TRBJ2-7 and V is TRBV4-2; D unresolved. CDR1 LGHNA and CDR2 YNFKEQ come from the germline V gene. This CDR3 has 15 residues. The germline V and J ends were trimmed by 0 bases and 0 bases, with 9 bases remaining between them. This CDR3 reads CASSQDSPSSYEQYF. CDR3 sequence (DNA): TGTGCCAGCAGCCAAGACAGCCCGAGCTCCTACGAGCAGTACTTC.

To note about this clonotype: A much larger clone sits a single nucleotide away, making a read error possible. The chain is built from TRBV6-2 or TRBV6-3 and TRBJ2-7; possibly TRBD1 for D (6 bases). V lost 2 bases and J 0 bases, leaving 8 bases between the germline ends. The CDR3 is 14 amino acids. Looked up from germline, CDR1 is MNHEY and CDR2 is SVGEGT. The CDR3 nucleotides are TGTGCCAGCAGTTACGGGGGCCACTCCTACGAGCAGTACTTC. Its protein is CASSYGGHSYEQYF.

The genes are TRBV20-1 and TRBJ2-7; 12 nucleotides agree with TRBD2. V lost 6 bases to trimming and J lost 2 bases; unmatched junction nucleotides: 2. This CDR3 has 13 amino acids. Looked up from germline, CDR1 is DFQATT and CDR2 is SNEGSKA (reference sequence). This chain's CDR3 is CSAGLAGTYEQYF. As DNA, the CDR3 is TGCAGTGCCGGACTAGCGGGAACCTACGAGCAGTACTTC.

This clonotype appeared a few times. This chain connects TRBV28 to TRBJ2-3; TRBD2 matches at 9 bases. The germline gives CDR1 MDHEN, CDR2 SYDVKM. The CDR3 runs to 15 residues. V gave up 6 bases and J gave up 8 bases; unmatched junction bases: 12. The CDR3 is CASSIAGAIFLTQYF. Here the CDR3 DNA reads TGTGCCAGCAGCATAGCGGGGGCCATTTTTCTTACGCAGTATTTT.

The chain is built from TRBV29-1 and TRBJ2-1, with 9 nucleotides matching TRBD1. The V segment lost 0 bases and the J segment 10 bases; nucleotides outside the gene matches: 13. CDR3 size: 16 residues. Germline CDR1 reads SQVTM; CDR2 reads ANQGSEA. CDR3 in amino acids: CSVEEYRTGDLGEQFF. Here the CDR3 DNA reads TGCAGCGTTGAAGAATACCGGACAGGGGACTTAGGCGAGCAGTTCTTC.

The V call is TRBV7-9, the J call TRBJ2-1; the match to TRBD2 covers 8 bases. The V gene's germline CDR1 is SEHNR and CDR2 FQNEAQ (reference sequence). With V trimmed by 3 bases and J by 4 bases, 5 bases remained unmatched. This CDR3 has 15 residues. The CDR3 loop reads CASSLISGKYNEQFF. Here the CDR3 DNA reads TGTGCCAGCAGCTTGATTAGCGGGAAGTACAATGAGCAGTTCTTC.

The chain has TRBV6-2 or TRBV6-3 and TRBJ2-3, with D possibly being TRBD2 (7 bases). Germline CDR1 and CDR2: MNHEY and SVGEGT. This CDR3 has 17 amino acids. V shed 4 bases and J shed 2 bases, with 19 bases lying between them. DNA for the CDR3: TGTGCCAGCAGTTGGGGGGGCCCGACAGGACACACAGATACGCAGTATTTT. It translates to CASSWGGPTGHTDTQYF.

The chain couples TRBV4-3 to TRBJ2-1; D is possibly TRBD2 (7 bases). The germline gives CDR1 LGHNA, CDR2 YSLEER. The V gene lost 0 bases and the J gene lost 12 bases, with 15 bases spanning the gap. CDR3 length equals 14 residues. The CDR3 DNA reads TGCGCCAGCAGCCAAGATTTGGGAGGGGGGCGGCAGTTCTTC. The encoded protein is CASSQDLGGGRQFF.

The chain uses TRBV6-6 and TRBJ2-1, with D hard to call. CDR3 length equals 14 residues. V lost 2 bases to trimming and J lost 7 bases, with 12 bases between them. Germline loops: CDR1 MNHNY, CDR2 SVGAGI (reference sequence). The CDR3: CASSYGPEGNEQFF. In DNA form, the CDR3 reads TGTGCCAGCAGTTACGGCCCCGAAGGAAATGAGCAGTTCTTC.

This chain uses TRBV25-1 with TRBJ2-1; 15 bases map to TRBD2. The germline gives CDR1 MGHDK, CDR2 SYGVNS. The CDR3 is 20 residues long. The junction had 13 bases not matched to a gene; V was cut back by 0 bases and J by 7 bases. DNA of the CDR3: TGTGCCAGCAGTGAATATTTTCGGACTAGCGGGGGGGCGTTTCTTAATGAGCAGTTCTTC. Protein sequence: CASSEYFRTSGGAFLNEQFF.

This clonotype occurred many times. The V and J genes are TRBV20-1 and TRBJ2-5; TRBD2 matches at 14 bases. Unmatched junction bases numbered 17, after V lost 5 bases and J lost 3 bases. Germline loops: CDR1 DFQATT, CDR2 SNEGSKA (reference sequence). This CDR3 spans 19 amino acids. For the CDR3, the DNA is TGCAGTGCTCGACCATTCGGACTAGCGGGGGGCCGAATAAAAGAGACCCAGTACTTC. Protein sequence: CSARPFGLAGGRIKETQYF.

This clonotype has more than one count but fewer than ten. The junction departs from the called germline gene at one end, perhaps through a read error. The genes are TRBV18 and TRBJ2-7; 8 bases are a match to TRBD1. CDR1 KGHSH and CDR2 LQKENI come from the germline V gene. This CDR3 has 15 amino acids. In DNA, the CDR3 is TGCGCCAGCTCACCATCGGCGACAGGGGAGGACGAGCAGTACTTC. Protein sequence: CASSPSATGEDEQYF.

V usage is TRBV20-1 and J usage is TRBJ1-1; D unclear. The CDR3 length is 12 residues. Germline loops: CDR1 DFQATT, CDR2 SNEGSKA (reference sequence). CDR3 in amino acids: CSALRVITEAFF. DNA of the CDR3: TGCAGCGCATTAAGGGTTATCACTGAAGCTTTCTTT.